A single sample gave rise to the 3 T cell receptor beta chains below, sequenced in a study of shared clonotypes between healthy human individuals. Sequencing was performed with immunoSEQ multiplex PCR; in TCRdb, only in-frame clones are kept and a portion is missing. The sample records millions of clones, roughly 94% being singletons. The specimen was naive CD4+ T cells sorted from blood. Subset specified: CD45RA+ positively selected. The receptors derive from a man younger than 35 in good health.

The gene calls are TRBV7-6 and TRBJ2-1, with 8 bases lining up with TRBD2. The CDR3 totals 15 residues. With V trimmed by 4 bases and J by 4 bases, 6 bases remained unmatched. Looked up from germline, CDR1 is SGHVS and CDR2 is FNYEAQ. CDR3 DNA: TGTGCCAGCAGCTCCCGAGCGGGGGAGTACAATGAGCAGTTCTTC. Protein: CASSSRAGEYNEQFF. Using reference TRBV7-6 and TRBJ2-1 for the parts outside the CDR3, the full variable domain is GAGVSQSPRYKVTKRGQDVALRCDPISGHVSLYWYRQALGQGPEFLTYFNYEAQQDKSGLPNDRFSAERPEGSISTLTIQRTEQRDSAMYRCASSSRAGEYNEQFFGPGTRLTVL.

This chain uses TRBV6-5 with TRBJ2-1; a possible D gene is TRBD2 (6 bases). Per the germline V gene, CDR1 is MNHEY and CDR2 is SVGAGI. Trimming removed 7 bases from V and 5 bases from J, with 12 bases in between. The CDR3 is 13 residues long. CDR3 coding DNA: TGTGCCAGCAAAAACGGAGGGGACAATGAGCAGTTCTTC. This sequence encodes CASKNGGDNEQFF.

This chain links TRBV5-6 with TRBJ2-1; 12 bases line up with TRBD1. Trimming cost V 3 bases and J 6 bases; bases outside gene matches: 4. CDR1 SGHDT and CDR2 YYEEEE come from the germline V gene. The CDR3 extends over 15 amino acids. CDR3 protein: CASSSGTGGINEQFF. The CDR3 nucleotides read TGTGCCAGCAGCTCCGGGACAGGGGGCATCAATGAGCAGTTCTTC.